Listed here are 20 T cell receptor beta chains from one sample, sequenced in a study of radiation and T cells in renal cell carcinoma. This table comes from immunoSEQ multiplex PCR, and its TCRdb copy is limited to in-frame clones, with some not included. The sample has 25,000 to 40,000 clones, approximately 81% seen once. The time point was: blood 4 weeks post-SBRT, at nephrectomy. Treatment meaning: 15 Gy SBRT to primary tumor, nephrectomy 4 weeks later. The sequences come from blood, collected from a patient whose treatment included radiotherapy and nephrectomy. The receptors come from a man aged 60 to 69 with renal cell carcinoma.

The chain couples TRBV5-6 to TRBJ1-2; tentatively, D is TRBD1 (6 bases). V lost 7 bases, J lost 2 bases, and 12 bases lay in between. This CDR3 contains 13 residues. Germline loops: CDR1 SGHDT, CDR2 YYEEEE. The CDR3 protein is CASVFGQNYGYTF. The CDR3 DNA sequence: TGTGCCAGCGTCTTCGGACAGAACTATGGCTACACCTTC.

The chain carries TRBV7-6 and TRBJ2-2, with 12 bases matching TRBD2. Trimming took 1 base from V and 6 from J; bases not matched to a gene: 12. The germline V gene encodes CDR1 SGHVS and CDR2 FNYEAQ. CDR3 size: 19 residues. In DNA form, the CDR3 reads TGTGCCAGCAGCTTAGGACTAGCGGGAGAGGTGGGACAAGCCGGGGAGCTGTTTTTT. Translating it yields CASSLGLAGEVGQAGELFF. Full variable domain (remainder filled in from reference TRBV7-6 and TRBJ2-2): GAGVSQSPRYKVTKRGQDVALRCDPISGHVSLYWYRQALGQGPEFLTYFNYEAQQDKSGLPNDRFSAERPEGSISTLTIQRTEQRDSAMYRCASSLGLAGEVGQAGELFFGEGSRLTVL.

This sequence joins TRBV2 and TRBJ2-3; no reliable D call. The CDR3 length is 15 residues. Germline CDR1 SNHLY, CDR2 FYNNEI. V was trimmed by 6 bases and J by 1 base, leaving 14 bases between them. The CDR3 loop is CASSETAQGTDTQYF. CDR3 nucleotides: TGTGCCAGCAGCGAAACCGCCCAAGGCACAGATACGCAGTATTTT. Full variable domain (rest looked up from reference TRBV2 and TRBJ2-3): EPEVTQTPSHQVTQMGQEVILRCVPISNHLYFYWYRQILGQKVEFLVSFYNNEISEKSEIFDDQFSVERPDGSNFTLKIRSTKLEDSAMYFCASSETAQGTDTQYFGPGTRLTVL.

The chain is built from TRBV7-2 and TRBJ2-3, with TRBD2 identical over 9 bases. The trim removed 5 bases at V and 4 bases at J, leaving 7 bases unmatched. The CDR3 runs to 15 residues. In germline, CDR1 is SGHTA, CDR2 FQGNSA. The CDR3 nucleotides are TGTGCCAGCAGCCTCCGGACTAGCGAGGCAGATACGCAGTATTTT. It encodes CASSLRTSEADTQYF. The full variable domain, completed using reference TRBV7-2 and TRBJ2-3, is GAGVSQSPSNKVTEKGKDVELRCDPISGHTALYWYRQSLGQGLEFLIYFQGNSAPDKSGLPSDRFSAERTGGSVSTLTIQRTQQEDSAVYLCASSLRTSEADTQYFGPGTRLTVL.

The chain carries TRBV7-2 and TRBJ2-1, with 12 bases matching TRBD2. The CDR3 runs to 16 residues. The J segment lost 7 bases and the V segment lost 3 bases, leaving 7 bases of the junction unmatched. Germline V lookup: CDR1 SGHTA, CDR2 FQGNSA. The CDR3 here is CASSLIGLAGLNEQFF. The CDR3 DNA reads as TGTGCCAGCAGCTTGATCGGACTAGCGGGACTGAATGAGCAGTTCTTC.

J is TRBJ2-7 and V is TRBV6-5; TRBD1 matches 8 bases. Germline CDR1 reads MNHEY; CDR2 reads SVGAGI. With 6 bases clipped from V and 2 bases from J, the junction kept 9 bases outside the gene matches. This CDR3 is 15 amino acids long. The CDR3 here is CASRDRVALPYEQYF. The CDR3 nucleotides are TGTGCCAGCAGGGACAGGGTAGCTCTGCCCTACGAGCAGTACTTC.

The J gene is TRBJ2-2, the V gene TRBV10-3, with TRBD1 matching over 8 bases. Trimming removed 7 bases from V and 4 bases from J; junction bases left unmatched: 5. CDR3 size: 14 residues. The V gene's germline CDR1 is ENHRY and CDR2 SYGVKD. CDR3 nucleotides: TGTGCCATCAATCAACAGGGGGGCACCGGGGAGCTGTTTTTT. This sequence encodes CAINQQGGTGELFF.

The rearrangement joins TRBV7-8 to TRBJ2-3; D ambiguous. The V gene's germline CDR1 is SGHVS and CDR2 FQNEAQ. The V gene lost 1 base and the J gene lost 6 bases, with 8 bases spanning the gap. This CDR3 has 13 amino acids. The CDR3 nucleotides are TGTGCCAGCAGCTTAGATTCTAGGGATACGCAGTATTTT. Its protein product is CASSLDSRDTQYF.

Judged by abundance, this clone is medium-sized (0.01 to 0.1%). This CDR3 is also generated by other DNA sequences in the sample. The rearrangement links TRBV5-4 to TRBJ2-5, with 9 bases identical to TRBD2. With V trimmed by 1 base and J by 2 bases, 3 bases remained unmatched. This CDR3 has 15 amino acids. From germline, CDR1 is SGHNT and CDR2 YYREEE (reference sequence). The CDR3 sequence: CASSLILAGQETQYF. In DNA form, the CDR3 reads TGTGCCAGCAGCTTGATCCTAGCGGGACAAGAGACCCAGTACTTC.

The genes are TRBV2 and TRBJ2-2, with D perhaps TRBD1 or TRBD2 (5 bases each). This CDR3 has 13 amino acids. The germline CDR1 and CDR2 sequences are SNHLY and FYNNEI. Trimming stripped 7 bases from V and 6 bases from J, with 12 bases between. The CDR3 region is CASTGTPSGELFF. The CDR3 region has the DNA TGTGCCAGCACCGGGACCCCTTCCGGGGAGCTGTTTTTT.

J is TRBJ2-5 and V is TRBV19; D unresolved. Deletions cut 5 bases from V and 0 bases from J, with 7 bases between. The CDR3 length is 13 residues. Germline V gene sequence: CDR1 LNHDA, CDR2 SQIVND (reference sequence). CDR3 region: CASSPQNQETQYF. CDR3 DNA sequence: TGTGCCAGTAGTCCCCAGAACCAAGAGACCCAGTACTTC.

V and J are TRBV7-8 and TRBJ2-5, with a possible D match to TRBD1 (5 bases). CDR3 length equals 18 residues. Trimming removed 2 bases from V and 5 bases from J, with 24 bases in between. Per the germline V gene, CDR1 is SGHVS and CDR2 is FQNEAQ. The CDR3: CASSLLFTGHLGDETQYF. The CDR3 coding sequence is TGTGCCAGCAGCTTACTCTTTACCGGCCACCTAGGGGATGAGACCCAGTACTTC.

The chain carries TRBV5-1 and TRBJ2-5, with D perhaps TRBD1 (6 bases). Trimming removed 2 bases at V and 3 bases at J, with 8 bases between. The CDR3 spans 13 residues. Per the germline V gene, CDR1 is SGHRS and CDR2 is YFSETQ. CDR3 coding DNA: TGCGCCAGCAGCTTCCCAGGGGAAGAGACCCAGTACTTC. Protein sequence: CASSFPGEETQYF.

The rearrangement joins TRBV6-5 to TRBJ1-3, with D hard to call. CDR1 and CDR2 (germline): MNHEY, SVGAGI. V dropped 0 bases and J dropped 0 bases, with 9 bases sitting between them. The CDR3 has 16 residues. For the CDR3, the DNA is TGTGCCAGCAGTTACTCCTGGGCGGACTCTGGAAACACCATATATTTT. It is translated as CASSYSWADSGNTIYF.

The chain combines TRBV6-5 with TRBJ2-7; D call uncertain. This CDR3 spans 14 amino acids. V lost 0 bases and J 1 base, leaving 7 bases between the germline ends. CDR1 and CDR2 from the germline V gene are MNHEY and SVGAGI. Here the CDR3 DNA reads TGTGCCAGCAGTTACTCAAGACGGTCCTACGAGCAGTACTTC. It codes for CASSYSRRSYEQYF.

The CDR3 spells CASSSWTENTEAFF. The CDR3 coding sequence is TGTGCCAGCAGCTCCTGGACAGAGAACACTGAAGCTTTCTTT. The gene calls are TRBV6-5 and TRBJ1-1, with a tentative D call TRBD1 (6 bases). Germline V gene data show CDR1 as MNHEY and CDR2 as SVGAGI. This CDR3 has 14 amino acids. V was trimmed by 6 bases and J by 1 base, leaving 12 bases between them.

This chain joins TRBV28 and TRBJ1-3; 7 nucleotides match TRBD1. CDR3 size: 17 residues. With V trimmed by 4 bases and J by 0 bases, 9 bases remained unmatched. Per germline, CDR1 MDHEN and CDR2 SYDVKM. The DNA for the CDR3 is TGTGCCAGCAGTTACGGGGGCAGACAGGGCTCTGGAAACACCATATATTTT. Amino acids: CASSYGGRQGSGNTIYF.

This rearrangement joins TRBV11-3 to TRBJ2-2, with no clear D. V shed 4 bases and J shed 1 base, with 7 bases lying between them. The CDR3 loop spans 14 amino acids. The germline V gene encodes CDR1 SGHNT and CDR2 YENEEA. The CDR3 is CASSSHLNTGELFF. CDR3 nucleotide sequence: TGTGCCAGCAGCTCTCACTTGAACACCGGGGAGCTGTTTTTT.

The chain couples TRBV7-2 to TRBJ1-4; D gene uncertain. The germline V gene encodes CDR1 SGHTA and CDR2 FQGNSA. Trimming pared 6 bases from V and 0 bases from J, leaving 11 bases between. The CDR3 consists of 15 residues. CDR3 in amino acids: CASSADGATNEKLFF. CDR3 nucleotides: TGTGCCAGCAGTGCAGACGGCGCAACTAATGAAAAACTGTTTTTT.

The rearrangement uses TRBV11-2 and TRBJ1-5; D is ambiguous. The germline gives CDR1 SGHAT, CDR2 FQNNGV. The CDR3 totals 13 residues. V was pared by 2 bases and J by 10 bases, with 12 bases between. CDR3 amino acids: CASSLNGRGPQHF. Written as DNA, the CDR3 is TGTGCCAGCAGCTTAAACGGTCGAGGACCCCAGCATTTT. Filled out from reference TRBV11-2 and TRBJ1-5, the complete variable domain reads EAGVAQSPRYKIIEKRQSVAFWCNPISGHATLYWYQQILGQGPKLLIQFQNNGVVDDSQLPKDRFSAERLKGVDSTLKIQPAKLEDSAVYLCASSLNGRGPQHFGDGTRLSIL.